The sequence of this T cell receptor beta chain was determined in a study of T cell repertoires in cytomegalovirus infection. Study context: A matching HLA type, together with CMV infection, was signaled by public TCR beta signatures. Study findings and constraints: Accumulated public TCR beta family frequency recognized individuals carrying CMV together with the relevant HLA. What dominated the ex vivo response were HLA-C-restricted CMV-specific TCR beta clonotypes.

This clonotype was observed many times. Its antigen remains unidentified. Germline CDR1 reads SGHAT; CDR2 reads FQDESV (reference sequence). J gave up 1 base and V 6 bases, and 7 bases lay outside the gene matches. The CDR3 has 16 residues. TCRdb reprocessed the reads via MiXCR and lists one record per CDR3 protein. The sample lists around 710,000 distinct CDR3 sequences, 25% to 30% occurring once. The gene calls are TRBV11-1 and TRBJ2-5, with 11 bases identical to TRBD2. The sample here was cultured CD8+ T cells from PBMCs, taken from culture after CMV antigen stimulation. The receptor was isolated from a human donor in good health (CMV status not recorded). Some clones in this sample may be carry-over from other donors' samples. The DNA of the CDR3 is TGTGCCAGCAGTCCACTAGCGGGGGACCGCCAAGAGACCCAGTACTTC. Its protein is CASSPLAGDRQETQYF.